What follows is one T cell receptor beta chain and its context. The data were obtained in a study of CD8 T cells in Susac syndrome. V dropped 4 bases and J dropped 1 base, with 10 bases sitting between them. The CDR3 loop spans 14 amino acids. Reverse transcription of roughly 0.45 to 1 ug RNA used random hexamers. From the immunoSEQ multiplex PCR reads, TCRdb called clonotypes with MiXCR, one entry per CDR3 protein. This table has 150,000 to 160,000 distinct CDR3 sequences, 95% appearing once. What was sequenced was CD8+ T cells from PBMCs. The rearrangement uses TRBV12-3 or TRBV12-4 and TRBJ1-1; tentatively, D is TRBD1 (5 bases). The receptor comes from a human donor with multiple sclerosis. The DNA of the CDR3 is TGTGCCAGCAGTTCCGACAGCTCGAACACTGAAGCTTTCTTT. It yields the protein CASSSDSSNTEAFF.